The 29 T cell receptor beta chains reported below all come from one sample, sequenced in a study of blood T cell repertoires in COVID-19. TCRdb's table, derived via immunoSEQ multiplex PCR, lists solely in-frame clones and lacks some. The sample contains approximately 350,000 clones, around 89% of which appear only once. Sequencing was carried out using peripheral blood. The receptors were sampled from a woman in her 30s with COVID-19, enrolled during active disease.

V and J are TRBV6-5 and TRBJ2-5, with 9 bases that match TRBD2. The V and J ends lost 0 bases and 4 bases, in that order; junction bases with no gene match: 6. The CDR3 length is 16 residues. Germline CDR1 is MNHEY and CDR2 is SVGAGI. CDR3 residues: CASSYSLAGFSETQYF. CDR3 sequence (DNA): TGTGCCAGCAGTTACTCGCTAGCGGGATTTTCAGAGACCCAGTACTTC.

The V gene is TRBV2, the J gene TRBJ1-2, with 10 nucleotides matching TRBD1. The CDR3 is 15 residues long. Germline trimming cut 6 bases from V and 5 bases from J; bases unmatched to any gene: 9. From germline, CDR1 is SNHLY and CDR2 FYNNEI. The CDR3, as DNA: TGTGCCAGCAGGCCCGGACAGGGGGATCGTTATGGCTACACCTTC. Its protein is CASRPGQGDRYGYTF.

V and J are TRBV21-1 and TRBJ2-1; the table assigns TRBD1, which was not confirmed against the DNA. TRBV21-1 corresponds to a pseudogene. This CDR3 comprises 15 residues. CDR3 bases: TGTGCCAGCAGCAATCGGGACAGGGCGAGAGATGAGCAGTTCTTC. Translating gives CASSNRDRARDEQFF.

J is TRBJ2-1 and V is TRBV2; TRBD2 matches at 10 bases. Losses at the gene ends were 5 bases for V and 3 bases for J; bases not matched to a gene: 4. Germline V lookup: CDR1 SNHLY, CDR2 FYNNEI. This CDR3 has 15 residues. The CDR3 region has the DNA TGTGCCAGCAGTCCCGGGACTAGCGTCTACAATGAGCAGTTCTTC. Amino acid sequence: CASSPGTSVYNEQFF.

This chain uses TRBV7-2 with TRBJ1-1, with D possibly being TRBD1 (5 bases). V was cut by 1 base and J by 10 bases, with 13 bases left in between. Germline CDR1 is SGHTA and CDR2 is FQGNSA. This CDR3 contains 13 residues. CDR3 amino acids: CASSLDLRGGAFF. The CDR3 DNA follows: TGTGCCAGCAGCTTAGATCTTCGGGGGGGAGCTTTCTTT.

This chain joins TRBV21-1 and TRBJ1-4. TRBV21-1 is termed a pseudogene. The CDR3 has 14 amino acids. CDR3 in amino acids: CASSKAGGGEKLFF. In DNA form, the CDR3 reads TGTGCCAGCAGCAAAGCCGGGGGGGGTGAAAAACTGTTTTTT.

This chain links TRBV29-1 with TRBJ2-1; 9 nucleotides line up with TRBD2. The CDR3 totals 15 residues. Germline CDR1 SQVTM, CDR2 ANQGSEA. The V gene end was trimmed by 5 bases and the J gene end by 7 bases; junction bases not matched to a gene: 12. DNA of the CDR3: TGCAGCGTTTATATCGGCGGGGGGGCCGATAATGAGCAGTTCTTC. Translated: CSVYIGGGADNEQFF.

The chain is built from TRBV6-2 or TRBV6-3 and TRBJ2-7; 9 nucleotides align to TRBD2. Germline V gene data show CDR1 as MNHEY and CDR2 as SVGEGT. Trimming took 2 bases from V and 9 from J; bases not matched to a gene: 5. This CDR3 region has 13 residues. Here the CDR3 reads CASSYAGGPSQYV. The CDR3 nucleotides read TGTGCCAGCAGTTACGCGGGAGGGCCCTCGCAGTACGTC.

V and J are TRBV12-5 and TRBJ1-2, with D perhaps matching TRBD1 (5 bases). The CDR3 covers 13 residues. Trimming took 1 base from V and 7 from J, leaving 10 bases between them. Germline V gene data show CDR1 as LGHNT and CDR2 as FRNRAP. CDR3 DNA sequence: TGTGCTAGTGGTTTGGCGGCAGGGTCTGGCTACACCTTC. It translates to CASGLAAGSGYTF.

The chain couples TRBV5-1 to TRBJ1-2; TRBD1 is a possible D gene (5 bases). The CDR3 has 14 amino acids. Germline loops: CDR1 SGHRS, CDR2 YFSETQ. Trimming stripped 5 bases from V and 2 bases from J, with 13 bases between. This CDR3 is CASRATGKNYGYTF. Written as DNA, the CDR3 is TGCGCCAGCAGGGCCACAGGAAAAAACTATGGCTACACCTTC.

The genes are TRBV24-1 and TRBJ2-6, with 12 bases identical to TRBD1. The CDR3 is 16 amino acids. V shed 9 bases and J 3 bases; nucleotides not matched to a gene: 5. In germline, CDR1 is KGHDR, CDR2 SFDVKD. CDR3 amino acids: CATGTGGMGGANVLTF. The CDR3 DNA sequence: TGTGCCACCGGGACAGGGGGCATGGGTGGGGCCAACGTCCTGACTTTC.

The chain uses TRBV2 and TRBJ2-7, with a possible D match to TRBD2 (6 bases). Between the trimmed V and J ends, which lost 2 bases and 6 bases, there was a span of 17 bases. The germline gives CDR1 SNHLY, CDR2 FYNNEI. The CDR3 totals 15 residues. The CDR3 loop reads CASSEFADYTLEQYV. CDR3 bases: TGTGCCAGCAGTGAATTTGCGGACTACACCCTCGAGCAGTACGTC.

This clone was observed a single time. The chain has TRBV5-5 and TRBJ1-6; 8 nucleotides align to TRBD1. With V trimmed by 5 bases and J by 9 bases, 13 bases remained unmatched. CDR3 length: 16 residues. Germline CDR1 SGHKS, CDR2 YYEKEE (reference sequence). The CDR3: CASRPEPGQDLSPLHF. The DNA of the CDR3 is TGTGCCAGCAGACCAGAACCGGGACAGGATCTTTCACCCCTCCACTTT.

V gene TRBV24-1 combines with J gene TRBJ1-2; 9 positions agree with TRBD1. The length of the CDR3 is 15 residues. The junction had 4 bases not matched to a gene; V was cut back by 4 bases and J by 2 bases. Germline lookup yields CDR1 KGHDR and CDR2 SFDVKD. CDR3 protein: CATSDHTGGNYGYTF. The CDR3 bases are TGTGCCACCAGTGACCACACAGGGGGCAACTATGGCTACACCTTC.

This chain uses TRBV15 with TRBJ1-2; D perhaps matches TRBD1 (6 bases). Germline V gene data show CDR1 as LNHNV and CDR2 as YYDKDF (reference sequence). The CDR3 extends over 15 amino acids. Trimming removed 3 bases at V and 4 bases at J, with 15 bases between. The CDR3 sequence is CATSRVGTNLYGYTF. The CDR3 region has the DNA TGTGCCACCAGCAGGGTCGGGACAAACCTCTATGGCTACACCTTC.

The V call is TRBV13, the J call TRBJ1-2, with TRBD1 identical over 10 bases. Germline loops: CDR1 PRHDT, CDR2 FYEKMQ (reference sequence). The junction had 8 bases not matched to a gene; V was cut back by 4 bases and J by 6 bases. This CDR3 has 15 amino acids. The CDR3 DNA is TGTGCCAGCAGCTCGAACCTTGGGACAGGGGATGGCTACACCTTC. Amino acid sequence: CASSSNLGTGDGYTF. Combining the CDR3 with reference TRBV13 and TRBJ1-2 gives the whole variable domain AAGVIQSPRHLIKEKRETATLKCYPIPRHDTVYWYQQGPGQDPQFLISFYEKMQSDKGSIPDRFSAQQFSDYHSELNMSSLELGDSALYFCASSSNLGTGDGYTFGSGTRLTVV.

A few counts support this clone. The chain has TRBV6-2 or TRBV6-3 and TRBJ2-7, with 9 bases fitting TRBD2. Germline CDR1 MNHEY, CDR2 SVGEGT. CDR3 length: 14 amino acids. V trimming: 4 bases; J trimming: 1 base; junction bases outside the gene matches: 2. CDR3 amino acids: CASSWREGSYEQYV. In nucleotides, the CDR3 is TGTGCCAGCAGTTGGCGGGAGGGGTCCTACGAGCAGTACGTC.

CDR3 sequence: CASSLGRNSPLHF. Written as DNA, the CDR3 is TGTGCCAGCAGCCTGGGGCGTAATTCACCCCTCCACTTT. The chain carries TRBV3-1 (or the pseudogene TRBV3-2) and TRBJ1-6; perhaps TRBD1 as D (5 bases). The CDR3 consists of 13 residues. V lost 4 bases to trimming and J lost 6 bases, with 7 bases between them. Germline values: CDR1 LGHDT, CDR2 YNNKEL (reference sequence).

The V and J genes are TRBV7-2 and TRBJ2-1, with 13 bases matching TRBD2. The CDR3 consists of 16 residues. Germline values: CDR1 SGHTA, CDR2 FQGNSA. V lost 4 bases, J lost 10 bases, and 10 bases stayed unmatched. The CDR3 loop reads CASSWTGTSGAYEQFF. CDR3 coding DNA: TGTGCCAGCAGCTGGACCGGGACTAGCGGGGCCTACGAGCAGTTCTTC.

The rearrangement links TRBV3-1 (or the pseudogene TRBV3-2) to TRBJ1-1, with 7 positions matching TRBD1. Germline V gene sequence: CDR1 LGHDT, CDR2 YNNKEL (reference sequence). V lost 1 base and J lost 5; bases outside the gene matches: 13. This CDR3 contains 17 residues. CDR3 protein: CASSQAKGGVFWTEAFF. The CDR3 DNA sequence: TGTGCCAGCAGCCAAGCGAAAGGGGGCGTTTTTTGGACTGAAGCTTTCTTT.

As for this clone: Other nucleotide sequences in the sample specify the same CDR3. This rearrangement joins TRBV28 to TRBJ2-5, with D unresolved. Germline CDR1 reads MDHEN; CDR2 reads SYDVKM. The CDR3 consists of 13 residues. With 5 bases removed from V and 2 bases from J, the gap between germline ends came to 9 bases. CDR3 DNA: TGTGCCAGCAGTCCGCTGAGTCAAGAGACCCAGTACTTC. Encoded protein: CASSPLSQETQYF. Full variable domain (missing parts from reference TRBV28 and TRBJ2-5): DVKVTQSSRYLVKRTGEKVFLECVQDMDHENMFWYRQDPGLGLRLIYFSYDVKMKEKGDIPEGYSVSREKKERFSLILESASTNQTSMYLCASSPLSQETQYFGPGTRLLVL.

V and J are TRBV11-3 and TRBJ1-1, with TRBD1 matching 12 bases. The junction had 6 bases not matched to a gene; V was cut back by 0 bases and J by 4 bases. This CDR3 region has 17 residues. Germline V gene data show CDR1 as SGHNT and CDR2 as YENEEA. The CDR3 here is CASSLEGTGGFITEAFF. Here the CDR3 DNA reads TGTGCCAGCAGCTTAGAAGGGACAGGGGGCTTTATCACTGAAGCTTTCTTT.

This clone was observed a single time. The chain couples TRBV13 to TRBJ2-5; TRBD2 matches at 10 bases. The CDR3 covers 15 residues. Germline V gene data show CDR1 as PRHDT and CDR2 as FYEKMQ (reference sequence). V dropped 3 bases and J dropped 3; count of bases not matched to a gene: 4. CDR3 residues: CASSFLLAGEETQYF. The CDR3 DNA reads as TGTGCCAGCAGCTTTTTGCTAGCGGGAGAAGAGACCCAGTACTTC.

The rearrangement joins TRBV6-1 to TRBJ2-5, with 10 positions matching TRBD2. This CDR3 comprises 15 residues. Germline loops: CDR1 MNHNS, CDR2 SASEGT. V was pared by 2 bases and J by 4 bases, with 4 bases of the junction left unmatched. This CDR3 reads CASSELAGVGETQYF. The CDR3 region has the DNA TGTGCCAGCAGTGAACTAGCGGGAGTTGGAGAGACCCAGTACTTC.

This chain connects TRBV5-1 to TRBJ2-2, with 9 positions matching TRBD2. With 6 bases clipped from V and 0 bases from J, the junction kept 9 bases outside the gene matches. From germline, CDR1 is SGHRS and CDR2 YFSETQ. The CDR3 totals 17 residues. CDR3 residues: CASKFGASGTNTGELFF. The DNA for the CDR3 is TGCGCCAGCAAATTCGGGGCTAGCGGGACGAACACCGGGGAGCTGTTTTTT.

The J gene is TRBJ1-2, the V gene TRBV5-1, with TRBD1 as a possible D gene (5 bases). This CDR3 is built from 14 residues. Germline V CDR1 and CDR2: SGHRS, YFSETQ. Trimming removed 4 bases at V and 9 bases at J, with 19 bases between. The CDR3 region has the DNA TGCGCCAGCAGCCCCCGGGGGAGTCCCTCGCGCTACACCTTC. It specifies CASSPRGSPSRYTF.

Only one count was recorded for this clone. CDR3 sequence: CASSHSGTGSYEQYF. Here the CDR3 DNA reads TGTGCCAGCAGCCATTCCGGGACAGGTTCCTACGAGCAGTACTTC. The rearrangement uses TRBV6-2 or TRBV6-3 and TRBJ2-7; 8 bases line up with TRBD1. There are 15 residues in the CDR3. Germline CDR1 MNHEY, CDR2 SVGEGT. The junction had 8 bases not matched to a gene; V was cut back by 6 bases and J by 1 base.

The CDR3 DNA follows: TGCAGCGTTTCCGGACAGGCCGGGCAGCCCCAGCATTTT. Translation gives CSVSGQAGQPQHF. J is TRBJ1-5 and V is TRBV29-1; 7 bases fit TRBD1. Germline CDR1 reads SQVTM; CDR2 reads ANQGSEA. V was clipped by 5 bases and J by 7 bases; unmatched bases: 8. This CDR3 spans 13 amino acids.

This chain links TRBV18 with TRBJ1-1; tentative D call: TRBD1 (6 bases). The ends were cut back, 4 bases at V and 3 bases at J, with 15 bases in the middle. Germline CDR1 and CDR2: KGHSH and LQKENI. This CDR3 is 15 amino acids long. CDR3 nucleotides: TGTGCCAGCTCACAAACACAGGGTAGACACACTGAAGCTTTCTTT. The encoded protein is CASSQTQGRHTEAFF. The full variable domain, with the rest looked up from reference TRBV18 and TRBJ1-1, is NAGVMQNPRHLVRRRGQEARLRCSPMKGHSHVYWYRQLPEEGLKFMVYLQKENIIDESGMPKERFSAEFPKEGPSILRIQQVVRGDSAAYFCASSQTQGRHTEAFFGQGTRLTVV.